This T cell receptor (beta chain) originates from a study of cytomegalovirus exposure and HLA in healthy donors. The wider study: About four fifths of 398 genotyped donors fell in the Caucasian-associated ancestry cluster. Study-wide points: Cytomegalovirus status was reportedly diagnosed by the classifier with high specificity and sensitivity. It was shown in a later analysis that HLA-associated TCR beta chains were more clonally expanded than other, equally common chains. The study designated fewer than 200 TCR beta chains cytomegalovirus-associated.

Regarding this clone: Its specificity is unknown.

The PCR had 60 Vbeta and 13 Jbeta primers. Assay used: immunoSEQ multiplex PCR; TCRdb lists only in-frame clones, some missing. This table has fewer than 200,000 clones, roughly 80% appearing once. This CDR3 has 15 amino acids. Per germline, CDR1 SGHTA and CDR2 FQGNSA. Trimming at V came to 2 bases and at J to 0 bases, leaving 3 bases not matched to a gene. The TCR comes from a man in his 60s in good health and CMV-seronegative. This chain joins TRBV7-2 and TRBJ1-1; TRBD1 matches at 7 bases. The sequenced sample consisted of PBMCs. CDR3 amino acids: CASSLWDSLNTEAFF. The CDR3 DNA reads TGTGCCAGCAGCTTATGGGACAGCTTGAACACTGAAGCTTTCTTT.